This T cell receptor beta chain comes out of a study of response to subunit inactivated influenza vaccine. Study-level findings and limits: The authors put forward the suggestion that each seasonal influenza vaccination may bring in only a limited number of new T cells.

TCRdb reprocessed the RT-PCR reads via MiXCR and lists one record per CDR3 protein. The top ten hold around 13% of the sample, which has hundreds of thousands of distinct CDR3 sequences, 7.6% seen once. About this clonotype: Its cognate antigen is unknown.

Sequenced here: PBMCs from blood, sampled roughly 24 months after vaccination. The clonotype was recovered from a man aged 50-75 years who received an inactivated influenza vaccine.

CDR3 nucleotide sequence: TGTGCCAGCAGCTTGGCTTTCGTAGCGGGGGGGCTTGGGGAGTTCTTC. This translates into CASSLAFVAGGLGEFF. The chain combines TRBV5-5 with TRBJ2-1; the match to TRBD2 covers 11 bases. The CDR3 is 16 residues long. The germline gives CDR1 SGHKS, CDR2 YYEKEE (reference sequence). J lost 14 bases, V lost 0 bases, and 13 bases had no gene match.